The T cell receptor beta chain described here comes from a study of T cell clusters in autoimmune cytopenias. Study context: TRB sequencing had a median about 52,000 reads and 2,500 or so distinct clonotypes per sample. The study's findings and limits: Healthy donors had roughly 3-fold more exclusive TRB clusters than active autoimmune hepatitis patients. TRB repertoire shifts in secondary cytopenia and chronic lymphocytic leukemia mostly reflected lymphoma, not autoimmunity. The T cell clusters were defined only in silico, without experimental functional validation.

TRB was amplified from roughly 0.25 ug of peripheral blood genomic DNA per sample. Germline CDR1 and CDR2: ENHRY and SYGVKD. This CDR3 has 15 residues. According to its frequency, this clonotype is medium-sized. Its specificity is not known. Multiplex touch-down PCR amplified TRB using TRB-A and TRB-B pools in one tube. With the multiplex PCR reads reprocessed, TCRdb shows one record per CDR3 protein and no DNA. The data include about 3,800 distinct CDR3 sequences; the top ten clones carry under 30%. The rearrangement links TRBV10-3 to TRBJ2-7; no DNA is available, so the TRBD2 call from TCRdb remains unchecked. The material sequenced was peripheral blood. The source of this sequence is a human donor with an autoimmune cytopenia or autoimmune hepatitis (not recorded which). The CDR3 here is CAISDGGPASYEQYF.